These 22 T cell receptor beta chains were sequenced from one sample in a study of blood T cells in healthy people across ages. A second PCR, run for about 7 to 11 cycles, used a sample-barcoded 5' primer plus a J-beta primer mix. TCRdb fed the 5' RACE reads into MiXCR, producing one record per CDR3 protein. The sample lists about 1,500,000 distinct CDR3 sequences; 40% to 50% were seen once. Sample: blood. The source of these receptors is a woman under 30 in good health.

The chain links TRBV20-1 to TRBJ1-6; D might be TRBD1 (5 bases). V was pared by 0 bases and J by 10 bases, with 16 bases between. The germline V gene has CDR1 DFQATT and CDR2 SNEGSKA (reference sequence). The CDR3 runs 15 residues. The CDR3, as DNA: TGCAGTGCTAGAGATAACCAGGGTTTTGGGTCACCCCTCCACTTT. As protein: CSARDNQGFGSPLHF.

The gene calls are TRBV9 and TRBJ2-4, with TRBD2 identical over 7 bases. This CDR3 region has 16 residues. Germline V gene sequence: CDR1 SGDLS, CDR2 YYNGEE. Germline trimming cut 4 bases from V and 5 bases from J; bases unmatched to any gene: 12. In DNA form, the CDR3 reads TGTGCCAGCAGCCCCTCGGGGGGAGGGCCCCAAAACATTCAGTACTTC. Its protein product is CASSPSGGGPQNIQYF.

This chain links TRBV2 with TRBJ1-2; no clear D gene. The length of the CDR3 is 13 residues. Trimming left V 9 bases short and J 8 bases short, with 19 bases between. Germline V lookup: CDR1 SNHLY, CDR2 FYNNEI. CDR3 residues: CASQRVGSGGYTF. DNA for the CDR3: TGTGCCAGTCAAAGGGTCGGTTCGGGGGGCTACACCTTC.

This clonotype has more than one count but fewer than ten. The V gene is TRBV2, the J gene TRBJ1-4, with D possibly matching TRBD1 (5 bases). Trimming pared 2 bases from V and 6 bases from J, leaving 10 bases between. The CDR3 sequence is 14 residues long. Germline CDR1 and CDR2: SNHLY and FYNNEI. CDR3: CASSEQGLDEKLFF. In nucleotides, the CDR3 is TGTGCCAGCAGTGAACAGGGTTTGGATGAAAAACTGTTTTTT.

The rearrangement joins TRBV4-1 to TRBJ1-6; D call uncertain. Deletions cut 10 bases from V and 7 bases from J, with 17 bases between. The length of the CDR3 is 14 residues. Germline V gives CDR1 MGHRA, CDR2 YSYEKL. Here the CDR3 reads CATQRAILNSPLHF. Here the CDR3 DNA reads TGCGCCACTCAGAGAGCGATACTGAATTCACCCCTCCACTTT.

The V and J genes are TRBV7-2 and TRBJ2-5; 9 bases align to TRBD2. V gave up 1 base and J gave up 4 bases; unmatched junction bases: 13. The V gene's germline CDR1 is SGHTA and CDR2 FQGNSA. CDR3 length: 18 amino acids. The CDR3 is CASSLGGEAGGLGETQYF. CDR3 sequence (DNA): TGTGCCAGCAGCTTAGGCGGAGAAGCGGGAGGTCTGGGAGAGACCCAGTACTTC. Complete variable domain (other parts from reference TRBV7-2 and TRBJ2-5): GAGVSQSPSNKVTEKGKDVELRCDPISGHTALYWYRQSLGQGLEFLIYFQGNSAPDKSGLPSDRFSAERTGGSVSTLTIQRTQQEDSAVYLCASSLGGEAGGLGETQYFGPGTRLLVL.

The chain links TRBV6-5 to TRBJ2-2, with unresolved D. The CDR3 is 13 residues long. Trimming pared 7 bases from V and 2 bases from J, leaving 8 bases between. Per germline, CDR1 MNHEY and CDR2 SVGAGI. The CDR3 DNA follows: TGTGCCAGCACGGTACCCAACACCGGGGAGCTGTTTTTT. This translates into CASTVPNTGELFF.

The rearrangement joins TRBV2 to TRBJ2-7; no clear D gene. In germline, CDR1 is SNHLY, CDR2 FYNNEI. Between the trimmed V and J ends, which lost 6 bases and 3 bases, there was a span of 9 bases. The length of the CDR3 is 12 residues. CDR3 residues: CASRGRLYEQYF. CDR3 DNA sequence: TGTGCCAGCAGAGGCAGGCTCTACGAGCAGTACTTC.

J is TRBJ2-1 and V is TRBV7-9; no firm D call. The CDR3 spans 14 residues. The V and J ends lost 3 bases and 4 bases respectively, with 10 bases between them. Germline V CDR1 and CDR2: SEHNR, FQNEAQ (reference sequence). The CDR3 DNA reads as TGTGCCAGCAGCTTCCCCGGTTTTTACAATGAGCAGTTCTTC. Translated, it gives CASSFPGFYNEQFF.

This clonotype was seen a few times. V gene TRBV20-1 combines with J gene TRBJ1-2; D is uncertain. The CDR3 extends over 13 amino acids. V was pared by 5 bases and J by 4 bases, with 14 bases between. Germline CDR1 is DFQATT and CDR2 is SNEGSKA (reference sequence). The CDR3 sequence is CSAHSYSPYGYTF. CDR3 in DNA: TGCAGTGCTCACTCCTATTCTCCCTATGGCTACACCTTC.

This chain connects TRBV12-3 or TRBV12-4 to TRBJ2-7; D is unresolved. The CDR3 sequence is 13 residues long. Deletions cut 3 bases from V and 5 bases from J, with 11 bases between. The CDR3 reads CASSLIRGNEQYF. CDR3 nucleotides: TGTGCCAGCAGTTTGATTCGCGGCAACGAGCAGTACTTC.

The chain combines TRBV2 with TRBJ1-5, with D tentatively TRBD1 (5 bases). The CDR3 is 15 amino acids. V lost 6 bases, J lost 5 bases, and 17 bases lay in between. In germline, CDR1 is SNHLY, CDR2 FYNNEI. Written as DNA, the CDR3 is TGTGCCAGCAGCCTCGGGGCCCTCCGGGATCAGCCCCAGCATTTT. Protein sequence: CASSLGALRDQPQHF.

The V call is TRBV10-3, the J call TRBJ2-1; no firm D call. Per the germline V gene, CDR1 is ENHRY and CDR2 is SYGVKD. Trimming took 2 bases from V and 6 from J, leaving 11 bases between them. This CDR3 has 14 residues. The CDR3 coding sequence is TGTGCCATCAGTGAGGTGGGTAGCATCAATGAGCAGTTCTTC. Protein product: CAISEVGSINEQFF.

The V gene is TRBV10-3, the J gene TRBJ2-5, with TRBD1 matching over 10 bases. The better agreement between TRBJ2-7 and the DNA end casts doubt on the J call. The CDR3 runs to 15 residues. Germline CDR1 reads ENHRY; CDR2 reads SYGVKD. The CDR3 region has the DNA TGTGCCATCAGGTACACCGGGACAGGGGACTACGAGCAGTACTTC. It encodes CAIRYTGTGDYEQYF.

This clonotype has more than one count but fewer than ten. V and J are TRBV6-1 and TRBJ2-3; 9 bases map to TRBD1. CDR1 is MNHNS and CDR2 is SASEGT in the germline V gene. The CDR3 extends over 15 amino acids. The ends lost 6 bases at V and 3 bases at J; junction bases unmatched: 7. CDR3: CASRRGQGRTDTQYF. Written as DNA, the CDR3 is TGTGCCAGCAGACGGGGACAGGGTCGGACAGATACGCAGTATTTT.

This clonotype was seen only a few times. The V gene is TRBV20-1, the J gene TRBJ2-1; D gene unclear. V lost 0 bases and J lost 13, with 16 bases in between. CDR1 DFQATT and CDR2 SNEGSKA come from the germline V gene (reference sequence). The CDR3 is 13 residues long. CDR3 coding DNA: TGCAGTGCTAGAGAGACCTTGGGGAACGCTCAGTTCTTC. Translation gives CSARETLGNAQFF.

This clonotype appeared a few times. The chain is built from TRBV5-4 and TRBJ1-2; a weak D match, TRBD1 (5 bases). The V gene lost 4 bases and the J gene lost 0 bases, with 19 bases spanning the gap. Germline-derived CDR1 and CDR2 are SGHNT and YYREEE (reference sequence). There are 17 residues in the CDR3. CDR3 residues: CASSPNLGVDSNYGYTF. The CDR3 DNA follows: TGTGCCAGCAGCCCGAACCTAGGGGTCGACTCTAACTATGGCTACACCTTC.

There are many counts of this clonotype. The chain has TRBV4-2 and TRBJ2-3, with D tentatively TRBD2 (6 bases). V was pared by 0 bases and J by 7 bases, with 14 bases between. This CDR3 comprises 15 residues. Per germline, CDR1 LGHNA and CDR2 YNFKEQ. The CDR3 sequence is CASSQDGGAGNTQYF. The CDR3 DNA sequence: TGTGCCAGCAGCCAAGACGGCGGGGCGGGTAATACGCAGTATTTT.

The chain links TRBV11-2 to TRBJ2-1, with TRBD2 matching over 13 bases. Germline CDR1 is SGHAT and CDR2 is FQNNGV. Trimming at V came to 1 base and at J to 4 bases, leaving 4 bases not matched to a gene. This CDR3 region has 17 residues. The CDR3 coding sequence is TGTGCCAGCAGCTTAGGGACTAGCGGGAGTAATTACAATGAGCAGTTCTTC. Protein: CASSLGTSGSNYNEQFF.

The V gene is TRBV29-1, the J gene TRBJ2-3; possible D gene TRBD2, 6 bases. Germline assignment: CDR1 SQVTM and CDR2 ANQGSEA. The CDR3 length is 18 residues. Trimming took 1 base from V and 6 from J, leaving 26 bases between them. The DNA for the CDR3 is TGCAGCGTTGAAGTGGGGCGGGCTAGCGAGGCCCACAGGGATACGCAGTATTTT. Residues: CSVEVGRASEAHRDTQYF.

Here the CDR3 DNA reads TGTGCCAGCAGTTCAACAACGGGATTTAGCAATCAGCCCCAGCATTTT. Encoded protein: CASSSTTGFSNQPQHF. The chain combines TRBV27 with TRBJ1-5; D is unclear. The CDR3 loop spans 16 amino acids. V was pared by 4 bases and J by 0 bases, with 13 bases between. CDR1 and CDR2 from the germline V gene are MNHEY and SMNVEV (reference sequence).

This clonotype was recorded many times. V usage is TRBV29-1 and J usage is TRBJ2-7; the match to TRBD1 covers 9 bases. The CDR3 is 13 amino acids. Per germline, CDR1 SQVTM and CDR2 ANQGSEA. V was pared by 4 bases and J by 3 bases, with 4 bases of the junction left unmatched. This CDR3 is CSVVQDRGYEQYF. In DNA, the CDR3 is TGCAGCGTTGTACAGGACAGGGGCTACGAGCAGTACTTC.